The T cell receptor (beta chain) described here comes from a study of response to subunit inactivated influenza vaccine. Study-level points and caveats: The authors offered the suggestion that each seasonal influenza vaccination recruits few new T cells.

MiXCR, applied by TCRdb to the RT-PCR reads, yields one record per CDR3 protein. The data show more than 700,000 distinct CDR3 sequences, with 21% seen just once and 10% to 13% held by the top ten. This clonotype came up many times. The antigen remains unidentified. V was pared by 5 bases and J by 0 bases, with 3 bases of the junction left unmatched. Germline V gene lookup returns CDR1 DFQATT and CDR2 SNEGSKA (reference sequence). The CDR3 sequence is 13 residues long. The sequence was obtained from a man between 45 and 60 years old who received an inactivated influenza vaccine. The sequenced sample was PBMCs from blood, obtained more than 4 days after vaccination. The chain has TRBV20-1 and TRBJ2-7; 8 bases fit TRBD1. CDR3 bases: TGCAGTGCTCGGGACAGGTACTCCTACGAGCAGTACTTC. Amino acid sequence: CSARDRYSYEQYF.